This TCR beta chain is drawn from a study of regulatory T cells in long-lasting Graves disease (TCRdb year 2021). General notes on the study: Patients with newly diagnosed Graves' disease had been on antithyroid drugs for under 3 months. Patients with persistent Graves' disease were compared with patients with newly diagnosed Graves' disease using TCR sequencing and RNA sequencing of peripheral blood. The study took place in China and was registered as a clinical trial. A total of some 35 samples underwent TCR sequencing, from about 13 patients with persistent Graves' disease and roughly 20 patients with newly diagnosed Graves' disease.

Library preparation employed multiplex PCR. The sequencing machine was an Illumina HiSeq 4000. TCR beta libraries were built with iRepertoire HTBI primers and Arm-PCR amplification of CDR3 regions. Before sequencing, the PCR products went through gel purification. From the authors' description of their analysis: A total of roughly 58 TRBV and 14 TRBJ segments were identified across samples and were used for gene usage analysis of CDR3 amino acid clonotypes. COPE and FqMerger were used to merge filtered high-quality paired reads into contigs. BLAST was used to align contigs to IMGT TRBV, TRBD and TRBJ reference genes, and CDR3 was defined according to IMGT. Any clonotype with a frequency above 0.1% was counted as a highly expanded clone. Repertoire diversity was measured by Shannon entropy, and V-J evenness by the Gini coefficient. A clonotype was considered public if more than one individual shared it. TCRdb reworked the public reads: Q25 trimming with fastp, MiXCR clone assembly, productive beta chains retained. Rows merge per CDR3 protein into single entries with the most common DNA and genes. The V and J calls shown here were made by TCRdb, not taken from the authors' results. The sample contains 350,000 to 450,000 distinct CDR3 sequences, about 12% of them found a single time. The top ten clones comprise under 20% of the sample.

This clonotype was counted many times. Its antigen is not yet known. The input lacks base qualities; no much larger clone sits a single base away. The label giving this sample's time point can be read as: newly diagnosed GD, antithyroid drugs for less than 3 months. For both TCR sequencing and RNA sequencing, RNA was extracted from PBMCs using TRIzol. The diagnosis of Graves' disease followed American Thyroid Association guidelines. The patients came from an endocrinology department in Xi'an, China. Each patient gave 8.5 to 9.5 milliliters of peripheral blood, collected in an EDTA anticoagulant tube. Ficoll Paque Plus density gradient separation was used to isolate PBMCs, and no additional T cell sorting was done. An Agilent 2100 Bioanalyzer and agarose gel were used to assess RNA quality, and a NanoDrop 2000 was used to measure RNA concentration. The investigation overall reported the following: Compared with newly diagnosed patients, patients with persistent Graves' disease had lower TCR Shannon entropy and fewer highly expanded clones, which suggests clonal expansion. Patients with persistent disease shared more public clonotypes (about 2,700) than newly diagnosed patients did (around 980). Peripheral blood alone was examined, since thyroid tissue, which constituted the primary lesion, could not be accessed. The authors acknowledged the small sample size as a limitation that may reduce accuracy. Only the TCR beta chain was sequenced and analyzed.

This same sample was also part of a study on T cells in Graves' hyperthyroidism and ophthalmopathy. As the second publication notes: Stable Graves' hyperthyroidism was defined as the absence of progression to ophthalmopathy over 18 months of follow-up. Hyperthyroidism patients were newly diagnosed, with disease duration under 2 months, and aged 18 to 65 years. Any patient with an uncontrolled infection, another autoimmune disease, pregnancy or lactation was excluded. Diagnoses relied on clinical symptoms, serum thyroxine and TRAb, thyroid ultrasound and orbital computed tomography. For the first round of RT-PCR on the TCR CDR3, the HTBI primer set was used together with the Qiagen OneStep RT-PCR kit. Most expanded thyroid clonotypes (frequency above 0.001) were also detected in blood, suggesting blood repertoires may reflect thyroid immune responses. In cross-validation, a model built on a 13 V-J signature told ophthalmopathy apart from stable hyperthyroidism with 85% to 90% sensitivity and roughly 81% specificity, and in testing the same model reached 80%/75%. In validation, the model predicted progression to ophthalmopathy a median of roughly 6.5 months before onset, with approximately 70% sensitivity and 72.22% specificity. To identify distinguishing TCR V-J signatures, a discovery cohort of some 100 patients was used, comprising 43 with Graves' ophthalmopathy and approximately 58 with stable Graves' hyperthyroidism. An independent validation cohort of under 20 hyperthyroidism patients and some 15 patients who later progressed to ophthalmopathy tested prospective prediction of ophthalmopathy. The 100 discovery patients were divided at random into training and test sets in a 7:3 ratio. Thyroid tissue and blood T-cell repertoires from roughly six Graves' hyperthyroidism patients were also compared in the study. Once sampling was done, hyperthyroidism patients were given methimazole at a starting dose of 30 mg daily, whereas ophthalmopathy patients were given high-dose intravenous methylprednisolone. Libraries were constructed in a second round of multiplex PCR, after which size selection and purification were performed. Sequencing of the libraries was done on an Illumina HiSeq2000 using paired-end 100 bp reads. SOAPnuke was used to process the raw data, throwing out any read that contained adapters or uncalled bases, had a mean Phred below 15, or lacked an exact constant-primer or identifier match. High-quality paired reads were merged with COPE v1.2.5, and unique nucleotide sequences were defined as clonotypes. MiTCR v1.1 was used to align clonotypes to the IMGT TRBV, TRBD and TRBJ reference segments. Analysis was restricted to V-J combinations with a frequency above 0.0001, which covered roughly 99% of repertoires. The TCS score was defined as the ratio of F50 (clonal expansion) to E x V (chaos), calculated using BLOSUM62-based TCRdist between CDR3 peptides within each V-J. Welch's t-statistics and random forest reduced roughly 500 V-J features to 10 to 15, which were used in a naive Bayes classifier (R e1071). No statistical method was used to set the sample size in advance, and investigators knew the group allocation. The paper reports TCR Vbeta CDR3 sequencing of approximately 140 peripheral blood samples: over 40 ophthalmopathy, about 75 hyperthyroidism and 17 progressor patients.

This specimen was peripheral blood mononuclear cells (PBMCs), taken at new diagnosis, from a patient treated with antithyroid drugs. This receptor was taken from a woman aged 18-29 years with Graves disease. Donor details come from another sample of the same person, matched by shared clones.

The DNA is as follows: TGCAGCGTTGTTGTGCGGGAGAGGATAAGTGAGCAGTTCTTC. Translation gives CSVVVRERISEQFF. Recombination linked TRBV29-1 to TRBJ2-1, and 7 junction bases match TRBD2. As encoded in the germline V gene, CDR1 is SQVTM while CDR2 is ANQGSEA. V and J are trimmed by 4 bases and 9 bases, and the gene matches miss 12 bases of the junction. From the cysteine through the phenylalanine, the CDR3 covers 14 amino acids. This entry keeps only the CDR3 DNA: 42 bases, framed from base 1.